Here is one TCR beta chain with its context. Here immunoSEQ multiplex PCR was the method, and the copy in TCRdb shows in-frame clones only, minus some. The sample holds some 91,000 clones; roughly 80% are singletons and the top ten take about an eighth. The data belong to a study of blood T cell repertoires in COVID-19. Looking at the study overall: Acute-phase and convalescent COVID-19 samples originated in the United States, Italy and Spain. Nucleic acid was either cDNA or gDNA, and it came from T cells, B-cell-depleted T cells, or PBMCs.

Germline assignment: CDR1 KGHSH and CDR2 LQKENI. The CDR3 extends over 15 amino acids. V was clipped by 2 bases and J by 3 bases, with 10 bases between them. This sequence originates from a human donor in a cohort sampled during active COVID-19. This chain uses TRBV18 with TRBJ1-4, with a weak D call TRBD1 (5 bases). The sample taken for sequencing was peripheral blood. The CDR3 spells CASSPGRGPNEKLFF. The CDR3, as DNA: TGTGCCAGCTCACCAGGGCGGGGACCTAATGAAAAACTGTTTTTT.